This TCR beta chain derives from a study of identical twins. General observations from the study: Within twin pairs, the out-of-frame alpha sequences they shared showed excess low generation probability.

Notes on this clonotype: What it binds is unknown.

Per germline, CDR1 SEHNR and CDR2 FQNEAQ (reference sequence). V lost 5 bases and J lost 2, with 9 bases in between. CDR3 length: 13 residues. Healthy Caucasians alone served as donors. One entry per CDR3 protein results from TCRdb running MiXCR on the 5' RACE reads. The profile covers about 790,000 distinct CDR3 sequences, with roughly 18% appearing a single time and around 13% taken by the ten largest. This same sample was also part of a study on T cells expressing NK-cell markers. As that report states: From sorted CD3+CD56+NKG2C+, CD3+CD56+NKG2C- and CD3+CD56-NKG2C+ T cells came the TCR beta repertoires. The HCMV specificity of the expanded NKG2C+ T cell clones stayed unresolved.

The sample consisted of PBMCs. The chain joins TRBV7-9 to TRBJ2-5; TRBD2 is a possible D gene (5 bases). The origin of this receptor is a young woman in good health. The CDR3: CASSRRTQETQYF. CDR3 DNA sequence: TGTGCCAGCAGCCGGAGGACTCAAGAGACCCAGTACTTC.